The T cell receptor beta chain described here comes from a study of identical twins (dated by TCRdb to 2016 to 2018). For the study in its entirety: To test whether fetal clonotypes persist, the study used deep sequencing on TCR alpha and beta repertoires from monozygotic twins, unrelated adults of various ages, and cord blood. Replicate twin experiments were performed at different times using different library preparation protocols to rule out contamination.

Taken from cysteine to phenylalanine, the CDR3 has 11 residues. Only the CDR3 DNA stays, 33 bases, in frame from base 1. V gives up 5 bases and J gives up 8 bases, and the segment between their germline ends measures 10 bases. CDR1 and CDR2 are drawn from the germline V gene (reference sequence): DFQATT, SNEGSKA. In regard to this clonotype: No antigen is known for it. Qualities for individual bases were not recorded, and no much larger clone is one base off.

The library was built by means of 5' RACE. Sequencing took place on an Illumina HiSeq 2000. Template switching added a universal primer binding site, and the final cDNA carried a unique molecular identifier that allowed TCR cDNA molecules to be counted accurately. Specific primers in the conserved constant-segment region were used to synthesize first-strand cDNA for the TCR alpha and beta chains. To control for contamination, every cDNA library was double barcoded, receiving both a SMART-Mk sample barcode and Illumina barcodes. TruSeq adapter sequences, together with Illumina sample barcodes, were added in two successive PCR steps. Sequencing of the TCR alpha and beta cDNA libraries was done on the Illumina HiSeq platform using custom primers. In the source study's methods: MiGEC processed the raw reads to extract unique molecular identifiers, while MiXCR was used to determine the CDR3 positions. Recombination models were inferred per individual with the repgenHMM and IGoR tools using an EM algorithm. Shared clonotype analysis was performed with the tcR package in R, normalizing sharing by the product of cloneset sizes. To study raw recombination free of thymic and clonal selection effects, out-of-frame nonproductive sequences were analyzed. TCRdb reprocessing: public reads trimmed at Q25 with fastp, clones called with MiXCR, in-frame beta chains kept. Entries are consolidated by CDR3 protein sequence, retaining the most common genes and DNA. TCRdb, rather than the study authors, made the V and J calls. In this sample the table shows approximately 530,000 distinct CDR3 sequences, approximately 20% of which occur a single time. The ten largest clones add up to approximately 0.5% of the sample.

Findings and caveats that apply to the study as a whole: Fewer insertions were carried by abundant cord blood beta clonotypes, a similar but weaker trend appeared in young adult naive repertoires, and no such trend appeared in memory repertoires. Out-of-frame TCR alpha sequences shared between twins showed an excess of low generation-probability sequences compared with coincidental sharing between unrelated individuals. Conclusions relied on cross-sectional statistical analysis, since the same donors could not be followed over many years. Invariant T cells such as MAIT and iNKT could partly confound zero-insertion analyses, although diverse VJ usage argued against such confounding for most clonotypes. Recombination models systematically underestimated out-of-frame TCR alpha sharing in monozygotic twins but agreed with sharing between unrelated individuals. In beta out-of-frame sequences, excess twin sharing was weaker, because having fewer shared sequences lowered the signal-to-noise ratio.

All donors were healthy Caucasians. The twin cohort comprised three pairs of female monozygotic twins, all aged roughly 18 to 30 years. Positive isolation kits from Invitrogen were used to isolate the CD4+ and CD8+ T cell populations. These data were likewise used in another study, on yellow fever vaccine responses in identical twins. That second report states: The T cell response to vaccination in identical twins was reported by the authors to appear partly convergent and partly personalized. Focusing on identical twins, the study followed the T cell clones that responded to the vaccine, and did so with precision.

This chain is built from TRBV20-1 and TRBJ2-1, with the D gene not confidently named. The receptor was derived from a woman aged 18-35 years in good health. Sequencing was performed on CD4+ T cells sorted from blood. The bases are TGCAGTGCTCTGACCTTGGATGAGCAGTTCTTC. It encodes CSALTLDEQFF.